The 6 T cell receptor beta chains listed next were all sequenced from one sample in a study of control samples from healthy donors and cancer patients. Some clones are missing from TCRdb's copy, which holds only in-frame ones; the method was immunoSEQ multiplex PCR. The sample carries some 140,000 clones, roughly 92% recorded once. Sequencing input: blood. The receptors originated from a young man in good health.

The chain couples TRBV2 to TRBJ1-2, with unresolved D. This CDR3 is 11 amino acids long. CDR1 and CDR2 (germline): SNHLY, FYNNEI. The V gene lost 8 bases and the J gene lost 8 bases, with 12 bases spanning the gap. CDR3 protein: CASSLGRGYTF. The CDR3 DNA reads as TGTGCCAGCTCACTAGGGAGGGGCTACACCTTC.

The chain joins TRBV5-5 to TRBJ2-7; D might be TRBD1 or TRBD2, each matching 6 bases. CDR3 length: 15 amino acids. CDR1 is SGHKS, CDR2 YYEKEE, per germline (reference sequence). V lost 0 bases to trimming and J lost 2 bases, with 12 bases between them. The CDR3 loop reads CASSLASGAPYEQYF. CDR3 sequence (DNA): TGTGCCAGCAGCTTGGCGTCGGGGGCCCCCTACGAGCAGTACTTC.

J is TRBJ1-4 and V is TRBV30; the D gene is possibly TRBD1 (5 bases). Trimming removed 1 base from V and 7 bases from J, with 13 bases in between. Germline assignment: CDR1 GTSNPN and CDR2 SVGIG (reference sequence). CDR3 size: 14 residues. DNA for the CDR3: TGTGCCTGGAGTGGGGGCCGGTTTGGTGAAAAACTGTTTTTT. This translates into CAWSGGRFGEKLFF.

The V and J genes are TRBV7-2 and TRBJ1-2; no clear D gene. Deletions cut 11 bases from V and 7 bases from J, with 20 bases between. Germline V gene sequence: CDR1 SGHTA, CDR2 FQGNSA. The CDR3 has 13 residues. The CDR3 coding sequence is TGTGCCCGACGACCTGGGCGCTTTGGTGGCTACACCTTC. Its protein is CARRPGRFGGYTF.

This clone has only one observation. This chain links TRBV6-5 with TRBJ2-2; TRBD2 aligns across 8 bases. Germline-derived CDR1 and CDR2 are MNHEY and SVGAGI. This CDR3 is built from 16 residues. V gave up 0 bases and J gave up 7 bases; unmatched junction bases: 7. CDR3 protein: CASSYSPAGAVGELFF. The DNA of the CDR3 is TGTGCCAGCAGTTACTCTCCAGCGGGAGCGGTCGGGGAGCTGTTTTTT.

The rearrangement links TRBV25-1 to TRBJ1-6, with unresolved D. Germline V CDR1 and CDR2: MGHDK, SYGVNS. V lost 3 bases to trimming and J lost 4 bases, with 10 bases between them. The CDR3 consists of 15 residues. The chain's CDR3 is CASSDDKVYNSPLHF. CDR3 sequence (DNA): TGTGCCAGCAGTGACGACAAGGTTTATAATTCACCCCTCCACTTT.